Below are 31 T cell receptor beta chains sequenced from a single sample in a study of blood T cell repertoires in COVID-19. Measured with immunoSEQ multiplex PCR; TCRdb has only the in-frame clones, and not every one. The table lists around 150,000 clones, approximately 82% of them singletons, with around 7.2% in the top ten. Sequenced sample: peripheral blood. The receptors were sampled from a woman aged 45-65 years in a cohort sampled during active or convalescent COVID-19.

The chain has TRBV10-3 and TRBJ1-6; the D gene is possibly TRBD1 (5 bases). The V gene's germline CDR1 is ENHRY and CDR2 SYGVKD. This CDR3 contains 17 residues. V was shortened by 2 bases and J by 9 bases, with 20 bases between the two germline ends. The CDR3 nucleotides read TGTGCCATCAGTGAGGAGCAGGGAATCGGGTCACGTTCACCCCTCCACTTT. Protein: CAISEEQGIGSRSPLHF.

V gene TRBV19 combines with J gene TRBJ2-3; D unclear. Trimming took off 4 bases at V and 5 bases at J, with 10 bases between the two ends. CDR3 length equals 13 residues. CDR1 is LNHDA, CDR2 SQIVND, per germline (reference sequence). Written as DNA, the CDR3 is TGTGCCAGTAGTACAGCTAGGTTAGATACGCAGTATTTT. The encoded protein is CASSTARLDTQYF.

A word on this clone: The identical CDR3 is also encoded by other nucleotide sequences in the sample. The chain combines TRBV21-1 with TRBJ2-1; TRBD2 is the table's D call, not checked against the DNA. TRBV21-1 is annotated as a pseudogene. This CDR3 region has 13 residues. For the CDR3, the DNA is TGTGCCAGCAGCAAAGGGGGGGTGAATGAGCAGTTCTTC. Its translation is CASSKGGVNEQFF.

This chain links TRBV15 with TRBJ2-5; the D is unclear. This CDR3 comprises 14 residues. Trimming shortened V by 7 bases and J by 7 bases, and 19 bases separated the two germline ends. Germline loops: CDR1 LNHNV, CDR2 YYDKDF (reference sequence). For the CDR3, the DNA is TGTGCCACCAACCCAGGTTTAAACGAGAGGACCCAGTACTTC. Amino acids: CATNPGLNERTQYF.

This chain joins TRBV27 and TRBJ2-1; 8 nucleotides match TRBD2. CDR1 and CDR2 from the germline V gene are MNHEY and SMNVEV (reference sequence). V lost 0 bases, J lost 4 bases, and 2 bases stayed unmatched. CDR3 length: 15 residues. CDR3 sequence (DNA): TGTGCCAGCAGTTTATCCGGGGGGGAATACAATGAGCAGTTCTTC. It specifies CASSLSGGEYNEQFF.

V usage is TRBV19 and J usage is TRBJ1-5; 8 bases align to TRBD1. V was clipped by 6 bases and J by 2 bases; unmatched bases: 3. CDR3 size: 14 residues. Per germline, CDR1 LNHDA and CDR2 SQIVND (reference sequence). Here the CDR3 DNA reads TGTGCCAGTAGAACGGGACAGGGCAATCAGCCCCAGCATTTT. Translation: CASRTGQGNQPQHF.

The chain is built from TRBV6-5 and TRBJ1-4; D perhaps matches TRBD1 (6 bases). The length of the CDR3 is 15 residues. V dropped 0 bases and J dropped 8 bases, with 13 bases sitting between them. Per germline, CDR1 MNHEY and CDR2 SVGAGI. The CDR3 loop reads CASSYSPGVGEKLFF. DNA for the CDR3: TGTGCCAGCAGTTACTCGCCAGGGGTTGGGGAAAAACTGTTTTTT.

The chain couples TRBV10-1 to TRBJ2-5; TRBD2 matches 7 bases. Per germline, CDR1 WNHNN and CDR2 SYGVQD (reference sequence). The CDR3 consists of 16 residues. After removal of 7 bases from V and 3 bases from J, the junction contained 14 bases not matched to a gene. The CDR3 sequence is CASNERGGGTEETQYF. In nucleotides, the CDR3 is TGCGCCAGCAACGAGAGGGGCGGGGGAACTGAAGAGACCCAGTACTTC.

V and J are TRBV7-2 and TRBJ1-2; TRBD1 matches at 8 bases. Per the germline V gene, CDR1 is SGHTA and CDR2 is FQGNSA. With V trimmed by 1 base and J by 6 bases, 13 bases remained unmatched. The CDR3 totals 17 residues. CDR3 sequence: CASSLVGTGLVLDGYTF. The CDR3 nucleotides read TGTGCCAGCAGCTTAGTGGGGACAGGTTTGGTGTTGGATGGCTACACCTTC.

The chain carries TRBV3-1 (or the pseudogene TRBV3-2) and TRBJ2-2; D is perhaps TRBD1 (5 bases). The ends were cut back, 1 base at V and 4 bases at J, with 7 bases in the middle. The CDR3 loop spans 14 amino acids. CDR1 is LGHDT, CDR2 YNNKEL, per germline (reference sequence). The CDR3, as DNA: TGTGCCAGCAGCCAAGTTCAGGGCACCGGGGAGCTGTTTTTT. Its protein product is CASSQVQGTGELFF.

V and J are TRBV4-2 and TRBJ2-1; the match to TRBD1 covers 7 bases. CDR1 is LGHNA, CDR2 YNFKEQ, per germline. The trim removed 2 bases at V and 5 bases at J, leaving 9 bases unmatched. This CDR3 region has 16 residues. CDR3: CASSQIAAQGDNEQFF. The DNA for the CDR3 is TGTGCCAGCAGCCAAATCGCCGCCCAGGGGGACAATGAGCAGTTCTTC.

The chain recombines TRBV5-1 with TRBJ1-4, with unresolved D. This CDR3 has 14 residues. V shed 2 bases and J shed 5 bases, with 10 bases lying between them. Germline lookup yields CDR1 SGHRS and CDR2 YFSETQ. Here the CDR3 reads CASSFSGPNEKLFF. CDR3 sequence (DNA): TGCGCCAGCAGCTTTAGCGGGCCGAATGAAAAACTGTTTTTT.

The rearrangement joins TRBV25-1 to TRBJ2-5; maybe TRBD2 (7 bases). The CDR3 runs to 14 residues. V dropped 2 bases and J dropped 5 bases, with 12 bases sitting between them. Germline V gene lookup returns CDR1 MGHDK and CDR2 SYGVNS. CDR3 bases: TGTGCCAGCAGTGAAGGGGGGGCCGGGGAGACCCAGTACTTC. Its translation: CASSEGGAGETQYF.

The CDR3 nucleotides are TGTGCCAGCAGGACAGTATATGGCTACACCTTC. Amino acids: CASRTVYGYTF. The rearrangement joins TRBV2 to TRBJ1-2; possible D gene TRBD1, 5 bases. Germline loops: CDR1 SNHLY, CDR2 FYNNEI. This CDR3 region has 11 residues. Trimming stripped 6 bases from V and 5 bases from J, with 7 bases between.

The rearrangement uses TRBV6-2 or TRBV6-3 and TRBJ1-2, with D unclear. In germline, CDR1 is MNHEY, CDR2 SVGEGT. This CDR3 comprises 13 residues. V was pared by 6 bases and J by 4 bases, with 12 bases between. CDR3 DNA sequence: TGTGCCAGCAGCCCCCAGACTATCTATGGCTACACCTTC. It codes for CASSPQTIYGYTF.

This clone appeared a few times. This chain links TRBV7-8 with TRBJ2-2; TRBD1 is a possible D gene (6 bases). The CDR3 runs 14 residues. Germline values: CDR1 SGHVS, CDR2 FQNEAQ. The germline V and J ends were trimmed by 3 bases and 6 bases, with 11 bases remaining between them. This CDR3 is CASSFNRDSGELFF. In nucleotides, the CDR3 is TGTGCCAGCAGCTTCAACAGGGATTCCGGGGAGCTGTTTTTT.

The chain combines TRBV11-3 with TRBJ1-1; 7 nucleotides match TRBD1. The CDR3 loop spans 19 amino acids. The V and J ends lost 9 bases and 0 bases, in that order; junction bases with no gene match: 22. Germline CDR1 is SGHNT and CDR2 is YENEEA. In DNA form, the CDR3 reads TGTGCCAGAAAAAGGACAGGACGGCAATGGGAGTCCATGAACACTGAAGCTTTCTTT. As protein: CARKRTGRQWESMNTEAFF. The variable domain in full, with the rest retrieved from reference TRBV11-3 and TRBJ1-1, is EAGVVQSPRYKIIEKKQPVAFWCNPISGHNTLYWYLQNLGQGPELLIRYENEEAVDDSQLPKDRFSAERLKGVDSTLKIQPAELGDSAVYLCARKRTGRQWESMNTEAFFGQGTRLTVV.

The chain combines TRBV19 with TRBJ1-1; a possible D gene is TRBD1 (5 bases). Germline lookup yields CDR1 LNHDA and CDR2 SQIVND (reference sequence). The V and J ends lost 1 base and 3 bases respectively, with 9 bases between them. This CDR3 region has 14 residues. CDR3 sequence reads: CASSIAGRDTEAFF. DNA of the CDR3: TGTGCCAGTAGTATAGCAGGGAGGGACACTGAAGCTTTCTTT.

The V call is TRBV30, the J call TRBJ2-1, with 8 bases aligning to TRBD2. The CDR3 loop spans 18 amino acids. V shed 1 base and J 0 bases; nucleotides not matched to a gene: 11. Germline V CDR1 and CDR2: GTSNPN, SVGIG (reference sequence). The CDR3 DNA reads as TGTGCCTGGAGTGACCCTTGGAGCGGGGGTATCTCCTACAATGAGCAGTTCTTC. It encodes CAWSDPWSGGISYNEQFF.

This chain joins TRBV3-1 (or the pseudogene TRBV3-2) and TRBJ1-2; no clear D gene. There are 12 residues in the CDR3. Germline V CDR1 and CDR2: LGHDT, YNNKEL (reference sequence). V shed 3 bases and J shed 4 bases, with 6 bases lying between them. CDR3 loop: CASSQGRYGYTF. CDR3 nucleotides: TGTGCCAGCAGCCAGGGCCGCTATGGCTACACCTTC.

This sequence joins TRBV3-1 (or the pseudogene TRBV3-2) and TRBJ2-5; 9 bases line up with TRBD2. J gave up 4 bases and V 1 base, and 7 bases lay outside the gene matches. CDR1 is LGHDT and CDR2 is YNNKEL in the germline V gene (reference sequence). CDR3 length: 16 amino acids. This CDR3 is CASSQAGGGAGETQYF. The CDR3 nucleotides are TGTGCCAGCAGCCAAGCTGGCGGGGGGGCGGGAGAGACCCAGTACTTC.

V is TRBV3-1 (or the pseudogene TRBV3-2) and J is TRBJ2-7; no definite D call. V was pared by 2 bases and J by 3 bases, with 5 bases between. In germline, CDR1 is LGHDT, CDR2 YNNKEL (reference sequence). This CDR3 has 12 amino acids. CDR3 protein: CASSQRSYEQYF. The CDR3 DNA is TGTGCCAGCAGCCAACGGAGCTACGAGCAGTACTTC.

This chain links TRBV18 with TRBJ2-2; 8 positions agree with TRBD1. The germline gives CDR1 KGHSH, CDR2 LQKENI. V lost 3 bases and J lost 4; bases outside the gene matches: 4. This CDR3 spans 15 amino acids. CDR3 protein: CASSPDRGGTGELFF. CDR3 nucleotides: TGTGCCAGCTCACCCGACAGGGGCGGCACCGGGGAGCTGTTTTTT.

The V call is TRBV7-2, the J call TRBJ2-3; 7 bases are shared with TRBD2. V lost 5 bases to trimming and J lost 0 bases; unmatched junction nucleotides: 5. Germline V gene data show CDR1 as SGHTA and CDR2 as FQGNSA. This CDR3 contains 15 residues. The CDR3 region has the DNA TGTGCCAGCAGCCGGGACTACACGAGCACAGATACGCAGTATTTT. This translates into CASSRDYTSTDTQYF.

The genes are TRBV4-3 and TRBJ2-7, with TRBD1 as a possible D gene (5 bases). CDR3 size: 15 residues. The V gene's germline CDR1 is LGHNA and CDR2 YSLEER. V gave up 0 bases and J gave up 3 bases, with 12 bases separating them. The CDR3 sequence is CASSQDRAGFYEQYF. In DNA form, the CDR3 reads TGCGCCAGCAGCCAAGACAGAGCAGGGTTCTACGAGCAGTACTTC.

CDR3 amino acids: CASSVSGTSGGSSYEQYF. The CDR3 DNA reads TGTGCCAGCAGCGTTTCCGGGACTAGCGGGGGGAGCTCCTACGAGCAGTACTTC. The chain has TRBV9 and TRBJ2-7; 15 bases match TRBD2. The CDR3 consists of 18 residues. Germline CDR1 is SGDLS and CDR2 is YYNGEE. Unmatched junction bases numbered 6, after V lost 2 bases and J lost 0 bases.

The rearrangement links TRBV7-2 to TRBJ2-7; 8 bases are shared with TRBD2. This CDR3 has 14 residues. Germline V gene lookup returns CDR1 SGHTA and CDR2 FQGNSA. With 3 bases clipped from V and 6 bases from J, the junction kept 7 bases outside the gene matches. The CDR3, as DNA: TGTGCCAGCAGCTTCGGGGGGGAGCTCGGCGAGCAGTACTTC. The encoded protein is CASSFGGELGEQYF.

The chain recombines TRBV4-1 with TRBJ1-2; TRBD1 matches at 7 bases. With V trimmed by 2 bases and J by 0 bases, 12 bases remained unmatched. CDR1 and CDR2 (germline): MGHRA, YSYEKL. This CDR3 has 18 amino acids. CDR3 bases: TGCGCCAGCAGCCAAAAGGGCGGGACAGCGACGGCTAACTATGGCTACACCTTC. Translating it yields CASSQKGGTATANYGYTF.

This chain's CDR3 is CASSSGGFQETQYF. In DNA form, the CDR3 reads TGCGCCAGCAGTTCTGGGGGGTTTCAAGAGACCCAGTACTTC. This chain uses TRBV5-1 with TRBJ2-5; D might be TRBD2 (6 bases). Trimming took 5 bases from V and 2 from J, leaving 13 bases between them. This CDR3 is built from 14 residues. Germline V lookup: CDR1 SGHRS, CDR2 YFSETQ.

The rearrangement joins TRBV5-4 to TRBJ2-3; 8 positions agree with TRBD2. With 3 bases clipped from V and 4 bases from J, the junction kept 7 bases outside the gene matches. The CDR3 runs 15 residues. Germline V gives CDR1 SGHNT, CDR2 YYREEE (reference sequence). CDR3 in DNA: TGTGCCAGCAGCTCCCAAGCGGGGGTGGCAGATACGCAGTATTTT. As protein: CASSSQAGVADTQYF.

The chain combines TRBV27 with TRBJ1-1; 9 bases agree with TRBD1. Losses at the gene ends were 8 bases for V and 1 base for J; bases not matched to a gene: 8. The CDR3 covers 15 residues. The V gene's germline CDR1 is MNHEY and CDR2 SMNVEV (reference sequence). This CDR3 reads CASSRRDRENTEAFF. CDR3 coding DNA: TGTGCCAGCTCCCGTCGGGACAGGGAGAACACTGAAGCTTTCTTT.